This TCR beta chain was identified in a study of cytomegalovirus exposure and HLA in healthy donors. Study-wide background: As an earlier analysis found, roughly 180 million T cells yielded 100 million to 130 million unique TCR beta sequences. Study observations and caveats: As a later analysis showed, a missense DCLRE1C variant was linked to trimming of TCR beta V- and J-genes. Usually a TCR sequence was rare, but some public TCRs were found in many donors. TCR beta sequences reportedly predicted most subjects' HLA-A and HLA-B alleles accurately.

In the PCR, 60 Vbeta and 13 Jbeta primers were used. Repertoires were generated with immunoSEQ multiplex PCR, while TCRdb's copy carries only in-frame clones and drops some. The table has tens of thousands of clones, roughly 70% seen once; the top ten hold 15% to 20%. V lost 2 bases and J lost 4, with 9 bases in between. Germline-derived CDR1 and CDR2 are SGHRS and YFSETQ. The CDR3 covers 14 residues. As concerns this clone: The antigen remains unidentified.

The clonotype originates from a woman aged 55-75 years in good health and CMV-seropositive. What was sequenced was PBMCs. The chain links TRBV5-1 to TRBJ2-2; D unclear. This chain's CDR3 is CASSLDEVTGELFF. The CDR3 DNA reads TGCGCCAGCAGCTTAGACGAGGTCACCGGGGAGCTGTTTTTT.